This T cell receptor (beta chain) was sequenced in a study of response to subunit inactivated influenza vaccine. The sample holds many counts of this clonotype. TCRdb processed the RT-PCR reads anew with MiXCR; each CDR3 protein has one entry. The sample has more than 700,000 distinct CDR3 sequences; approximately 21% are singletons. CDR3 size: 13 residues. Germline V gives CDR1 MNHEY, CDR2 SVGEGT. Trimming cost V 7 bases and J 6 bases, with 13 bases left between them. The source is a middle-aged man who received an inactivated influenza vaccine. Material: PBMCs from blood, obtained roughly 5 days after vaccination. V gene TRBV6-2 or TRBV6-3 combines with J gene TRBJ2-1; either TRBD1 or TRBD2 may fit D (5 bases each). The CDR3 DNA reads TGTGCCAGCAATAACGGGGCGAGCAATGAGCAGTTCTTC. Translation: CASNNGASNEQFF.